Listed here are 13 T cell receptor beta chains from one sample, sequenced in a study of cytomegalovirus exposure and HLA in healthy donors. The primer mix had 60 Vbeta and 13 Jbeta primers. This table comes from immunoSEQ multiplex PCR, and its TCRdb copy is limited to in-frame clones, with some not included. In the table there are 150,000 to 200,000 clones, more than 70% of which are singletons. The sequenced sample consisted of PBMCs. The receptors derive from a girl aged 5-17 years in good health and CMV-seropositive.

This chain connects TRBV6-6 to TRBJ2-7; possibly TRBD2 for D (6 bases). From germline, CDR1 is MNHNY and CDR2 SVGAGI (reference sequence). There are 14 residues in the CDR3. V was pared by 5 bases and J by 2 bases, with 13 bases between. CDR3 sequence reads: CASSPRGRPYEQYF. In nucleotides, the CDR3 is TGTGCCAGCAGTCCACGGGGGAGACCCTACGAGCAGTACTTC.

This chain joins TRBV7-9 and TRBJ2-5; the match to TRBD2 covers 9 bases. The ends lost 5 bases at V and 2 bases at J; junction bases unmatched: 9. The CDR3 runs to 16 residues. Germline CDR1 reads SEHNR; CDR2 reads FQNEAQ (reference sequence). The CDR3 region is CASSQRLADLQETQYF. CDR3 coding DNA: TGTGCCAGCAGCCAACGACTAGCGGATCTACAAGAGACCCAGTACTTC.

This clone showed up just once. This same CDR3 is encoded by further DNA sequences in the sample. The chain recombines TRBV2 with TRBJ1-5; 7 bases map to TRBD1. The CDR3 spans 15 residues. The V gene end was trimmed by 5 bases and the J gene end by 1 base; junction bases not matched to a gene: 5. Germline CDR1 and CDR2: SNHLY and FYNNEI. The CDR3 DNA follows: TGTGCCAGCAGTCCCGGACAGGCAAGCAATCAGCCCCAGCATTTT. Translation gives CASSPGQASNQPQHF.

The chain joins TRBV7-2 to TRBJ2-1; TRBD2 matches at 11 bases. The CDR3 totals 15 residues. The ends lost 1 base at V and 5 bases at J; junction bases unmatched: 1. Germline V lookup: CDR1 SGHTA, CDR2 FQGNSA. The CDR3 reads CASSLGLAGNNEQFF. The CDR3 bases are TGTGCCAGCAGCTTAGGACTAGCGGGAAACAATGAGCAGTTCTTC.

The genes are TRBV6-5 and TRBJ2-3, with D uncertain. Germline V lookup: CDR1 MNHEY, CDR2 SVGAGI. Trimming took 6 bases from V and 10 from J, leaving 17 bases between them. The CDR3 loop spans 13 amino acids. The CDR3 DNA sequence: TGTGCCAGCAGCACCGACGGGTTTTTACCGCAGTATTTT. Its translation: CASSTDGFLPQYF.

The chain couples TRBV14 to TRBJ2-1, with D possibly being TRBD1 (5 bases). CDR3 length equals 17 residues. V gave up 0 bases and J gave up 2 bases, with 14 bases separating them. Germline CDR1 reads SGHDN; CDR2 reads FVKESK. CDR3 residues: CASSQDGSSRAYNEQFF. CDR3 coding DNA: TGTGCCAGCAGCCAAGACGGTTCCTCCAGGGCCTACAATGAGCAGTTCTTC. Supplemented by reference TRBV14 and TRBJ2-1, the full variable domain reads EAGVTQFPSHSVIEKGQTVTLRCDPISGHDNLYWYRRVMGKEIKFLLHFVKESKQDESGMPNNRFLAERTGGTYSTLKVQPAELEDSGVYFCASSQDGSSRAYNEQFFGPGTRLTVL.

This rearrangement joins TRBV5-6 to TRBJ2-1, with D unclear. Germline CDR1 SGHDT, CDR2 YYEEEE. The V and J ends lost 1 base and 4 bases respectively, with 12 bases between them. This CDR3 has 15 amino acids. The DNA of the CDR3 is TGTGCCAGCAGCTTGACGGTCCGAAGTTACAATGAGCAGTTCTTC. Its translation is CASSLTVRSYNEQFF.

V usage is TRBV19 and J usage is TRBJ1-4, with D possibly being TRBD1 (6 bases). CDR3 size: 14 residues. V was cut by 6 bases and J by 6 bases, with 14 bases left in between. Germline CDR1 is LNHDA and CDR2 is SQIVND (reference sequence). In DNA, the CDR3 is TGTGCCAGTAGCCAACAGGGTGGTGATGAAAAACTGTTTTTT. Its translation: CASSQQGGDEKLFF.

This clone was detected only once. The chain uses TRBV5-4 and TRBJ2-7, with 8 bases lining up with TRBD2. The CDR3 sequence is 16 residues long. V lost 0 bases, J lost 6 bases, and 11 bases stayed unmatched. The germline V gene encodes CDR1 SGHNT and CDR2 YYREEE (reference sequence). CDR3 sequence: CASSLAGAGVESEQYF. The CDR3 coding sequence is TGTGCCAGCAGCTTGGCCGGAGCGGGAGTCGAGTCCGAGCAGTACTTC.

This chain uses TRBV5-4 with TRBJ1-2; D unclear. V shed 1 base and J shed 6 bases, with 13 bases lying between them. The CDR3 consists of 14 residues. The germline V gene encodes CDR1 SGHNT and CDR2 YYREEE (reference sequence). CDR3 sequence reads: CASSLFGGPHGYTF. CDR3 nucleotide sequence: TGTGCCAGCAGCTTGTTCGGCGGGCCCCATGGCTACACCTTC.

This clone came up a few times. Written as DNA, the CDR3 is TGCAGCGCTGCGACTAGCGGGAGAGACGTTACGCAGTATTTT. Amino acid sequence: CSAATSGRDVTQYF. V is TRBV29-1 and J is TRBJ2-3; 12 bases fit TRBD2. J gave up 8 bases and V 7 bases, and 10 bases lay outside the gene matches. The CDR3 is 14 residues long. Germline loops: CDR1 SQVTM, CDR2 ANQGSEA.

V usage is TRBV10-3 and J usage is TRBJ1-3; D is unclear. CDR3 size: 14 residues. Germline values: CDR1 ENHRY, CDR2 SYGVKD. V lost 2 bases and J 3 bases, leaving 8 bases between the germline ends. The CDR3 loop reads CAISEPTYGNTIYF. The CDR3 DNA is TGTGCCATCAGTGAGCCAACTTATGGAAACACCATATATTTT.

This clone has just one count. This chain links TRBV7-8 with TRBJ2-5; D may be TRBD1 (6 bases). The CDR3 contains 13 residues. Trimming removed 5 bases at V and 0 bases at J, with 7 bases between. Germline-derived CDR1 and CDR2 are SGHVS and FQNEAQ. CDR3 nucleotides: TGTGCCAGCAGCAGGGGGTACCAAGAGACCCAGTACTTC. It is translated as CASSRGYQETQYF.